This record looks at one TCR beta chain sequence and its context. TCRdb re-called the 5' RACE reads and catalogs CDR3 proteins one per entry, DNA excluded. The sample table sets out 350,000 to 500,000 distinct CDR3 sequences. These data originate in a study of T cells expressing NK-cell markers. Across the study: Seven sequenced donors out of eight were HCMV-seropositive, one seronegative.

The CDR3 is 14 residues long. Germline CDR1 SGHVS, CDR2 FNYEAQ. The chain joins TRBV7-6 to TRBJ2-5; the TCRdb D gene call, TRBD2, has no DNA to confirm it. Sequenced material: blood T cells: a sorted CD56 or NKG2C T cell subset, CD4+ or CD8+ T cells, or bulk PBMC T cells (not recorded which). The TCR sequence derives from a woman aged 18-70 years in good health. CDR3 amino acids: CASSLWESSETQYF.